This T cell receptor (beta chain) was identified in a study of response to subunit inactivated influenza vaccine listed by TCRdb under 2018. About the full investigation: Deep quantitative T cell receptor repertoire profiling was used in the study to track responses to a trivalent subunit inactivated influenza vaccine. Study-wide findings and limitations: According to the authors, only a limited number of new T cells may be recruited by each seasonal influenza vaccination.

From its cysteine to its phenylalanine, the CDR3 spans 16 amino acids. Only the CDR3 DNA is retained, 48 bases long and in frame from the first base. V loses 4 bases at its end and J loses 8 bases; junction bases beyond the gene matches: 16. In the germline V gene, CDR1 corresponds to SGHTA and CDR2 to FQGNSA. The method behind the library was RT-PCR. For sequencing, an Illumina HiSeq 2500 was employed. The public reads were run again by TCRdb, first through fastp at Q25 and then through MiXCR, and only productive beta chains were kept. Identical CDR3 protein sequences are pooled into one entry, listed with their most common genes and DNA. Within this sample are 450,000 to 600,000 distinct CDR3 sequences, with roughly 8.2% of them counted one time only. Together, the top ten hold over 10% of the sample. This clonotype was seen ten or more times. Its antigen is unknown. No quality values exist for individual bases; no much larger clone is one base distant.

Sequenced here: PBMCs from blood, sampled approximately 25 months after vaccination. The chain is encoded by TRBV7-2 joined to TRBJ1-2, with 7 junctional bases fitting TRBD1. This sequence was found in a man between 50 and 75 years old who received an inactivated influenza vaccine. Donor details come from another sample of the same person, matched by shared clones. This receptor carries the CDR3 CASSSNLGTALVGYTF. At the DNA level, the sequence is TGTGCCAGCAGCTCCAATTTAGGGACAGCCCTGGTGGGCTACACCTTC.